A selection of T cell receptor beta chains follows, all from one sample in a study of T-cell memory formation after mild COVID-19. Using its own MiXCR run on the 5' RACE reads, TCRdb lists one record per CDR3 protein. The table has approximately 500,000 distinct CDR3 sequences, about 23% seen once. The sample comprised PBMCs or a T cell subset sorted from them (not recorded which). All receptors come from an adult woman who had mild COVID-19 (a few samples of this study predate the infection). Cell type and time point are not known. Each CDR3 is given with its conserved first and last residue. D genes are given only for firm matches. The size entry is marked missing in some rows and otherwise reads once, few, many or a size class.

J gene	clone size	D gene	V gene	CDR3 protein	CDR3 DNA
TRBJ2-7	-	-	TRBV4-3	CASSQARTAYYEQYF	TGCGCCAGCAGCCAAGCACGGACAGCGTACTACGAGCAGTACTTC
TRBJ1-1	-	-	TRBV30	CAWRGDTEAFF	TGTGCCTGGAGGGGGGACACTGAAGCTTTCTTT
TRBJ1-5	-	-	TRBV6-2/TRBV6-3	CASRAGTRGNQPQHF	TGTGCCAGCAGAGCTGGGACGAGAGGCAATCAGCCCCAGCATTTT
TRBJ2-3	-	TRBD2	TRBV12-5	CASGLLSSGGADTQYF	TGTGCTAGTGGTTTGCTCTCTAGCGGGGGGGCTGATACGCAGTATTTT
TRBJ2-1	-	-	TRBV19	CASSIGPGNSYNEQFF	TGTGCCAGTAGTATAGGACCGGGGAACTCCTACAATGAGCAGTTCTTC
TRBJ2-1	-	-	TRBV6-4	CASSLWGGLNDEQFF	TGTGCCAGCAGCCTCTGGGGGGGCCTAAACGATGAGCAGTTCTTC
TRBJ2-7	-	-	TRBV6-2/TRBV6-3	CASSFGEYYEQYF	TGTGCCAGCAGTTTTGGGGAATACTACGAGCAGTACTTC
TRBJ2-2	-	-	TRBV7-6	CASSLGGSLYTGELFF	TGTGCCAGCAGCTTAGGCGGGTCCCTCTACACCGGGGAGCTGTTTTTT
TRBJ1-1	-	-	TRBV9	CASSPQTPSNTEAFF	TGTGCCAGCAGCCCACAGACTCCGTCGAACACTGAAGCTTTCTTT
TRBJ1-4	few	-	TRBV6-2/TRBV6-3	CASSYSGPTADEEKLFF	TGTGCCAGCAGTTACTCCGGACCTACTGCGGATGAAGAAAAACTGTTTTTT
TRBJ1-5	few	TRBD1	TRBV30	CAWKQGNQPQHF	TGTGCCTGGAAACAGGGGAATCAGCCCCAGCATTTT
TRBJ2-2	-	TRBD1	TRBV7-9	CASSLASPGQGANTGELFF	TGTGCCAGCAGCTTAGCGAGCCCCGGACAGGGGGCGAACACCGGGGAGCTGTTTTTT
TRBJ2-1	-	TRBD2	TRBV7-9	CASSLARGSADEQFF	TGTGCCAGCAGCTTAGCCCGCGGGAGCGCAGATGAGCAGTTCTTC
TRBJ2-3	few	-	TRBV6-5	CASSYFGGYTDTQYF	TGTGCCAGCAGTTATTTTGGGGGGTACACAGATACGCAGTATTTT
TRBJ2-7	-	-	TRBV29-1	CSVVNKPFYEQYF	TGCAGCGTTGTAAACAAGCCTTTCTACGAGCAGTACTTC
TRBJ1-1	-	-	TRBV7-8	CASSPTGRYEAFF	TGTGCCAGCAGCCCCACAGGTCGCTATGAAGCTTTCTTT
TRBJ2-2	-	-	TRBV3-1	CASSQGGRGPGELFF	TGTGCCAGCAGCCAAGGAGGCAGGGGACCCGGGGAGCTGTTTTTT
TRBJ2-4	-	TRBD1	TRBV12-3/TRBV12-4	CASRDRVAKNIQYF	TGTGCCAGCAGAGACAGGGTGGCCAAAAACATTCAGTACTTC
TRBJ2-1	few	TRBD2	TRBV20-1	CSARSGEIYNEQFF	TGCAGTGCTCGTAGCGGGGAGATTTACAATGAGCAGTTCTTC
TRBJ2-1	-	TRBD2	TRBV30	CASTSGGGDEQFF	TGTGCCTCTACTAGCGGGGGAGGGGATGAGCAGTTCTTC
TRBJ2-2	-	-	TRBV7-7	CASSLNTARTGELFF	TGTGCTAGCAGCTTAAATACTGCTAGGACCGGGGAGCTGTTTTTT
TRBJ1-2	-	TRBD1	TRBV4-1	CASSLRDREYGYTF	TGCGCCAGCAGCTTACGGGACAGGGAGTATGGCTACACCTTC
TRBJ2-3	-	-	TRBV5-6	CASSLAARSTDTQYF	TGTGCCAGCAGCTTAGCGGCACGTAGCACAGATACGCAGTATTTT
TRBJ2-1	few	TRBD2	TRBV3-1	CASSQDASGREQFF	TGTGCCAGCAGCCAAGATGCTAGCGGGCGTGAGCAGTTCTTC
TRBJ2-1	-	-	TRBV24-1	CATSNYNEQFF	TGTGCCACCAGTAACTACAATGAGCAGTTCTTC
TRBJ2-5	-	TRBD2	TRBV29-1	CSVDGTSGSEPQETQYF	TGCAGCGTTGACGGGACTAGCGGGAGCGAGCCCCAGGAGACCCAGTACTTC
TRBJ1-1	many	-	TRBV29-1	CSPGGYTEAFF	TGCAGCCCGGGTGGTTACACTGAAGCTTTCTTT
TRBJ2-1	-	-	TRBV29-1	CSGDRSYNEQFF	TGCAGCGGCGACCGGTCGTACAATGAGCAGTTCTTC
TRBJ2-1	-	TRBD1	TRBV7-9	CASSPRGQGLYNEQFF	TGTGCCAGCAGCCCCCGTGGACAGGGCCTGTACAATGAGCAGTTCTTC
TRBJ2-1	-	TRBD2	TRBV24-1	CATSDLRAGAYNEQFF	TGTGCCACCAGTGATTTACGAGCGGGAGCCTACAATGAGCAGTTCTTC
TRBJ1-1	many	TRBD1	TRBV5-1	CASSSGDRSPNTEAFF	TGCGCCAGCAGCTCGGGGGACAGGAGCCCGAACACTGAAGCTTTCTTT
TRBJ2-2	few	-	TRBV4-1	CASSPQAVSGELFF	TGCGCCAGCAGCCCCCAGGCCGTTTCCGGGGAGCTGTTTTTT
TRBJ2-1	-	-	TRBV3-1	CASSQDKSPQGSSYNEQFF	TGTGCCAGCAGCCAAGATAAGTCGCCACAGGGCAGCTCCTACAATGAGCAGTTCTTC
TRBJ1-1	-	-	TRBV4-1	CASSQQGWTEAFF	TGCGCCAGCAGCCAACAGGGTTGGACTGAAGCTTTCTTT
TRBJ2-1	many	TRBD2	TRBV7-2	CASSPPDRLAGVFNEQFF	TGTGCCAGCAGCCCCCCGGATCGGCTAGCGGGAGTATTCAATGAGCAGTTCTTC
TRBJ2-7	-	TRBD1	TRBV20-1	CSARVPGQGTEQYF	TGCAGTGCTAGGGTACCGGGACAGGGGACCGAGCAGTACTTC